A selection of T cell receptor beta chains follows, all from one sample in a study of T-cell reconstitution after alpha-beta-depleted transplantation in children. TCRdb reprocessed the PCR reads via MiXCR and lists one record per CDR3 protein. Of about 980,000 distinct CDR3 sequences in the sample, around 30% are singletons; the top ten hold roughly 27%. The starting material was PBMCs, mostly from graft donor cells, obtained 360 days after TCRalphabeta/CD19-depleted stem cell transplant. The source of these receptors is a boy under two years old who had a stem cell transplant for SCID, so the T cells may come from the graft donor. Each CDR3 is given with its conserved first and last residue. A D gene is named only where the DNA matches it firmly. For some rows the clone size is stated as once, few or many, or as a class when expanded; others skip it.

D gene	clone size	V gene	J gene	CDR3 DNA	CDR3 protein
NA	few	TRBV20-1	TRBJ1-5	TGCAGTGCTAGAGATCAGGAAGGTGGGCAGCCCCAGCATTTT	CSARDQEGGQPQHF
NA	NA	TRBV7-9	TRBJ2-5	TGTGCCAGCAGCTCAGTCAGTGGGTTACAAGAGACCCAGTACTTC	CASSSVSGLQETQYF
NA	NA	TRBV12-3/TRBV12-4	TRBJ2-5	TGTGCCAGCAGTTTCCGTGGCGTGGGCCCTCAAGAGACCCAGTACTTC	CASSFRGVGPQETQYF
NA	NA	TRBV5-1	TRBJ2-3	TGCGCCAGCAGCTTGGTTTCTCTGGCGGCTAGCACAGATACGCAGTATTTT	CASSLVSLAASTDTQYF
NA	few	TRBV12-3/TRBV12-4	TRBJ2-3	TGTGCCAGCAGTTTAGTCGGAGCCGTAAATACGCAGTATTTT	CASSLVGAVNTQYF
NA	NA	TRBV6-5	TRBJ2-1	TGTGCCAGCAGTTTCTTGGGGTTACAGAGGTACAATGAGCAGTTCTTC	CASSFLGLQRYNEQFF
NA	few	TRBV5-5	TRBJ2-3	TGTGCCAGCAGCTTGCGGGAGCCGGATACGCAGTATTTT	CASSLREPDTQYF
NA	NA	TRBV7-6	TRBJ1-3	TGTGCCAGCAGCTTGGGCATAGGTTTAGGCAGCTCTGGAAACACCATATATTTT	CASSLGIGLGSSGNTIYF
NA	NA	TRBV12-3/TRBV12-4	TRBJ2-1	TGTGCCAGCAGTCCCCGAGACTACAATGAGCAGTTCTTC	CASSPRDYNEQFF
TRBD1	few	TRBV4-1	TRBJ2-1	TGCGCCAGCACGATAAGGCCAGGGGGCCCCTACAATGAGCAGTTCTTC	CASTIRPGGPYNEQFF
NA	NA	TRBV5-1	TRBJ2-1	TGCGCCAGCACCCGAGGCAGCGGAACATACAATGAGCAGTTCTTC	CASTRGSGTYNEQFF
NA	few	TRBV12-3/TRBV12-4	TRBJ2-1	TGTGCCAGCAGTCGGACACTTTACAATGAGCAGTTCTTC	CASSRTLYNEQFF
TRBD1	NA	TRBV7-2	TRBJ1-2	TGTGCCAGCAGCTCCGACAGGGAGGGGGGCTACACCTTC	CASSSDREGGYTF
TRBD2	many	TRBV3-1	TRBJ2-1	TGTGCCAGCAGCCCATATAGCGGGGCACAATTTTACAATGAGCAGTTCTTC	CASSPYSGAQFYNEQFF
NA	few	TRBV5-1	TRBJ1-5	TGCGCCAGCAGCTTGGCCCCTGGGGGCAATCAGCCCCAGCATTTT	CASSLAPGGNQPQHF
NA	few	TRBV11-2	TRBJ2-2	TGTGCCAGCAGCTTGAGGGGGAAGAACACCGGGGAGCTGTTTTTT	CASSLRGKNTGELFF
TRBD1	few	TRBV7-7	TRBJ2-2	TGTGCCAGCAGCGGCACAGGGGGGAAGATGTTTTTT	CASSGTGGKMFF
NA	NA	TRBV5-1	TRBJ1-1	TGCGCCAGCGCCGGACCGCTGAACACTGAAGCTTTCTTT	CASAGPLNTEAFF
TRBD1	NA	TRBV25-1	TRBJ2-3	TGTGCCAGCAGTGAATATTTGACGGGACAGGCGCGCACAGATACGCAGTATTTT	CASSEYLTGQARTDTQYF
TRBD2	many	TRBV12-3/TRBV12-4	TRBJ2-3	TGTGCCAGCACCTTAGGACTAGTTGGCACAGATACGCAGTATTTT	CASTLGLVGTDTQYF
TRBD1	few	TRBV18	TRBJ1-1	TGTGCCAGCTCACTGGCTGGACAGGTGAACACTGAAGCTTTCTTT	CASSLAGQVNTEAFF
TRBD2	few	TRBV4-3	TRBJ2-7	TGCGCCAGCAGCCAAGGACTAGCGGGGATGTACGAGCAGTACTTC	CASSQGLAGMYEQYF
NA	few	TRBV7-2	TRBJ1-3	TGTGCCAGCAGCTCCTCGGGGCCTGGAAACACCATATATTTT	CASSSSGPGNTIYF
TRBD1	few	TRBV5-6	TRBJ1-5	TGTGCCAGCAGCTTAGACAGGGTTCAGCCCCAGCATTTT	CASSLDRVQPQHF
NA	NA	TRBV11-2	TRBJ2-3	TGTGCCAGCAGCTTAATTCCCATGGGAGATACGCAGTATTTT	CASSLIPMGDTQYF
NA	NA	TRBV15	TRBJ2-3	TGTGCCACCAGCAGAGATCTCACTCCAACAGATACGCAGTATTTT	CATSRDLTPTDTQYF
NA	few	TRBV10-3	TRBJ2-1	TGTGCCATCAGTGCTTTAGCGGCGATTGAGCAGTTCTTC	CAISALAAIEQFF
NA	few	TRBV3-1	TRBJ1-3	TGTGCCAGCAGCCAAGAAAGGGGTGCTGGAAACACCATATATTTT	CASSQERGAGNTIYF
TRBD2	NA	TRBV12-3/TRBV12-4	TRBJ2-6	TGTGCCAGCAGTTTTCGGGGAGGGGTTGGGGCCAACGTCCTGACTTTC	CASSFRGGVGANVLTF
NA	few	TRBV3-1	TRBJ2-1	TGTGCCAGCAGCCAGGGGACAAGTTACAATGAGCAGTTCTTC	CASSQGTSYNEQFF
TRBD2	few	TRBV28	TRBJ2-2	TGTGCCAGCAAGGGGCCTCGGGGGGGCGCGGGCACCGGGGAGCTGTTTTTT	CASKGPRGGAGTGELFF
NA	few	TRBV12-3/TRBV12-4	TRBJ2-5	TGTGCCAGCAGTTCCCATGACAGGCCAGAGACCCAGTACTTC	CASSSHDRPETQYF
NA	NA	TRBV2	TRBJ2-5	TGTGCCAGCAGTTCCGACAGATATATTAAAGAGACCCAGTACTTC	CASSSDRYIKETQYF
NA	few	TRBV12-3/TRBV12-4	TRBJ2-1	TGTGCCAGCACCCACCGGGGCCATGAGCAGTTCTTC	CASTHRGHEQFF
NA	NA	TRBV7-6	TRBJ1-2	TGTGCCAGCAGCTTAATCCAGGATTCAGCTAACTATGGCTACACCTTC	CASSLIQDSANYGYTF
TRBD1	NA	TRBV2	TRBJ2-7	TGTGCCAGCAGAGACAGGGTCTTTTACTACGAGCAGTACTTC	CASRDRVFYYEQYF
TRBD2	few	TRBV5-6	TRBJ2-5	TGTGCCAGCAGCTTGGCCCCCACTAGCGGGGGTTGGGAGACCCAGTACTTC	CASSLAPTSGGWETQYF
NA	few	TRBV21-1	TRBJ2-1	TGTGCCAGCAGCGCCTGCAACAGGGGAGGCAACGTCTACAATGAGCAGTTCTTC	CASSACNRGGNVYNEQFF
TRBD2	NA	TRBV5-1	TRBJ2-1	TGCGCCAGCAGCTTGATCGGAGCGGGGGCCTACAATGAGCAGTTCTTC	CASSLIGAGAYNEQFF
NA	many	TRBV12-3/TRBV12-4	TRBJ2-3	TGCGCCAGCAGCTTCAGGGGAGCAGATACGCAGTATTTT	CASSFRGADTQYF
NA	NA	TRBV7-2	TRBJ2-2	TGTGCCAGCAGCTTGTATCTAGGGGAGCTGTTTTTT	CASSLYLGELFF
NA	NA	TRBV18	TRBJ1-2	TGTGCCAGCTCACCGGGGATATACTTCGACAGGCAGGGCTATGGCTACACCTTC	CASSPGIYFDRQGYGYTF
NA	few	TRBV29-1	TRBJ2-1	TGCAGCGCCCGCAAGGGGGGGGTCTACAATGAGCAGTTCTTC	CSARKGGVYNEQFF
TRBD1	few	TRBV20-1	TRBJ1-2	TGCAGTGCTAGAGAGGGACAGGGGCGGAACTATGGCTACACCTTC	CSAREGQGRNYGYTF
TRBD2	NA	TRBV12-3/TRBV12-4	TRBJ2-1	TGTGCCAGCATCCCCACGGGGACGGGGGGGCTGGATAATGAGCAGTTCTTC	CASIPTGTGGLDNEQFF
NA	NA	TRBV24-1	TRBJ2-1	TGTGCCACCAGTGATCCCGGGTCCCCGAATGAGCAGTTCTTC	CATSDPGSPNEQFF
TRBD1	few	TRBV6-1	TRBJ1-1	TGTGCCAGCACCCGAGACAGGGGTTCGGGTACTGAAGCTTTCTTT	CASTRDRGSGTEAFF
TRBD1	NA	TRBV11-1	TRBJ2-6	TGTGCCAGCAGCTCAATCATGCGGGACAGGGGAGGAGAATCTGGGGCCAACGTCCTGACTTTC	CASSSIMRDRGGESGANVLTF
TRBD2	few	TRBV12-3/TRBV12-4	TRBJ2-1	TGTGCCAGCAGTCTCGGGGGGGCCTTATGGAATGAGCAGTTCTTC	CASSLGGALWNEQFF
NA	few	TRBV7-2	TRBJ2-1	TGTGCCAGCAGCTTGAAGGGGCCAGATGAGCAGTTCTTC	CASSLKGPDEQFF
NA	once	TRBV6-2/TRBV6-3	TRBJ1-1	TGTGCCAGCAGTTACTCGCCCACCAACACTGAAGCTTTCTTT	CASSYSPTNTEAFF
TRBD1	NA	TRBV29-1	TRBJ1-2	TGCAGCGCTACGACAGGGGGCAACTATGGCTACACCTTC	CSATTGGNYGYTF
NA	few	TRBV5-5	TRBJ1-2	TGTGCCAGCAGCCTCCTTAGGGCTTATGGCTACACCTTC	CASSLLRAYGYTF
TRBD1	NA	TRBV9	TRBJ2-1	TGTGCCAGCAGCGCTCCCCGGGACAGATACAATGAGCAGTTCTTC	CASSAPRDRYNEQFF
TRBD1	few	TRBV24-1	TRBJ2-2	TGTGCCACCAGTGATTCCCACAGGGGGACGGCGGAGCTGTTTTTT	CATSDSHRGTAELFF
NA	NA	TRBV7-9	TRBJ2-3	TGTGCCAGCAGCTTAACCCAGGGATTCGGCACAGATACGCAGTATTTT	CASSLTQGFGTDTQYF
NA	NA	TRBV12-3/TRBV12-4	TRBJ2-1	TGTGCCAGCAGTCGAGGGGGTCCGGGCTCCTACAATGAGCAGTTCTTC	CASSRGGPGSYNEQFF
TRBD1	NA	TRBV12-3/TRBV12-4	TRBJ2-3	TGTGCCAGCAGTTTCCGTCTTTACCGGGACAGCCGCACAGATACGCAGTATTTT	CASSFRLYRDSRTDTQYF
NA	NA	TRBV20-1	TRBJ2-2	TGCAGTGCTAGAGATAGGCTCCTCGCGAACACCGGGGAGCTGTTTTTT	CSARDRLLANTGELFF